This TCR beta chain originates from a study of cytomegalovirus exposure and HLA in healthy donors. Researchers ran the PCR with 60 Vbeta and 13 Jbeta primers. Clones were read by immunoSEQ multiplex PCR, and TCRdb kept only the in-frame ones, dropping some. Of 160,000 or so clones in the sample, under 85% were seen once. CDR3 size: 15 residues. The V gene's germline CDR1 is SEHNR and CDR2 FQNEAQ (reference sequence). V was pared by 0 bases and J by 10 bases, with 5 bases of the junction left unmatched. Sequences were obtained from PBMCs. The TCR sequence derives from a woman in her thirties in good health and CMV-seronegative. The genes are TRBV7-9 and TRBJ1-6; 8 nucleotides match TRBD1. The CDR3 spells CASSLADRAGSPLHF. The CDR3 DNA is TGTGCCAGCAGCTTAGCGGACAGGGCGGGATCACCCCTCCACTTT. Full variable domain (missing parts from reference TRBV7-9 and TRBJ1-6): DTGVSQNPRHKITKRGQNVTFRCDPISEHNRLYWYRQTLGQGPEFLTYFQNEAQLEKSRLLSDRFSAERPKGSFSTLEIQRTEQGDSAMYLCASSLADRAGSPLHFGNGTRLTVT.